Following are 27 T cell receptor beta chains from one sample sequenced in a study of cytomegalovirus exposure and HLA in healthy donors. 60 Vbeta and 13 Jbeta primers were used in PCR. Only in-frame clones appear in the TCRdb table, and some are missing; sequencing was by immunoSEQ multiplex PCR. The sample includes 95,000 to 150,000 clones, roughly 65% seen only once; the top ten take 10%. Sequenced: PBMCs. The receptors stem from a man between 40 and 49 years old in good health and CMV-seropositive.

There are a few counts of this clone. The rearrangement uses TRBV6-5 and TRBJ1-3, with D maybe TRBD1 (5 bases). The CDR3 sequence is 14 residues long. Trimming pared 6 bases from V and 3 bases from J, leaving 12 bases between. Per germline, CDR1 MNHEY and CDR2 SVGAGI. In DNA form, the CDR3 reads TGTGCCAGCAGGTCCCGGGGGATTGGAAACACCATATATTTT. Its translation is CASRSRGIGNTIYF.

This sequence joins TRBV4-2 and TRBJ2-2; 7 bases are shared with TRBD1. Germline trimming cut 0 bases from V and 4 bases from J; bases unmatched to any gene: 5. The V gene's germline CDR1 is LGHNA and CDR2 YNFKEQ. The CDR3 totals 16 residues. The CDR3 coding sequence is TGTGCCAGCAGCCAAGAGAGACAGGGCAGCACCGGGGAGCTGTTTTTT. Its protein is CASSQERQGSTGELFF.

This clone has only a few counts. The chain uses TRBV2 and TRBJ1-2; D gene ambiguous. The CDR3 loop spans 13 amino acids. Deletions cut 4 bases from V and 0 bases from J, with 6 bases between. Germline V gives CDR1 SNHLY, CDR2 FYNNEI. The CDR3, as DNA: TGTGCCAGCAGTGCGGAGGCTAACTATGGCTACACCTTC. The encoded protein is CASSAEANYGYTF.

This clone is a singleton in its sample. This chain links TRBV5-1 with TRBJ2-7; 10 bases are shared with TRBD1. This CDR3 is 15 amino acids long. Germline V lookup: CDR1 SGHRS, CDR2 YFSETQ. V lost 4 bases, J lost 7 bases, and 11 bases stayed unmatched. The CDR3 nucleotides are TGCGCCAGCAGCGTACTTCCGGGACAGGGGTCGGAGCAGTACTTC. Encoded protein: CASSVLPGQGSEQYF.

The chain carries TRBV7-6 and TRBJ1-2, with D possibly TRBD1 on 6 matching bases. The CDR3 contains 12 residues. Per germline, CDR1 SGHVS and CDR2 FNYEAQ. The V and J ends lost 4 bases and 8 bases respectively, with 11 bases between them. CDR3 in DNA: TGTGCCAGCAGCTATAGTGGGGGCGGCTACACCTTC. It specifies CASSYSGGGYTF.

This sequence joins TRBV25-1 and TRBJ1-6, with a possible D match to TRBD1 (5 bases). The V end lost 2 bases, the J end lost 1 base, and 9 bases lay between the germline ends. The germline gives CDR1 MGHDK, CDR2 SYGVNS. This CDR3 spans 16 amino acids. CDR3 sequence (DNA): TGTGCCAGCAGTGAAGCGGGACGGTCCTATAATTCACCCCTCCACTTT. It codes for CASSEAGRSYNSPLHF.

This clone was detected only a few times. The chain links TRBV19 to TRBJ2-3; perhaps TRBD2 as D (6 bases). The germline V gene has CDR1 LNHDA and CDR2 SQIVND (reference sequence). This CDR3 is built from 14 residues. Trimming shortened V by 7 bases and J by 0 bases, and 11 bases separated the two germline ends. The CDR3 sequence is CASNAGHSTDTQYF. As DNA, the CDR3 is TGTGCCAGTAATGCGGGGCATAGCACAGATACGCAGTATTTT.

The J gene is TRBJ1-2, the V gene TRBV5-5; 7 bases match TRBD1. The germline V gene has CDR1 SGHKS and CDR2 YYEKEE (reference sequence). With 4 bases clipped from V and 4 bases from J, the junction kept 10 bases outside the gene matches. The CDR3 consists of 15 residues. The CDR3 loop reads CASSGQDRPPYGYTF. In nucleotides, the CDR3 is TGTGCCAGCAGCGGTCAGGACAGGCCCCCCTATGGCTACACCTTC.

V gene TRBV7-2 combines with J gene TRBJ1-4; 9 nucleotides agree with TRBD1. The CDR3 contains 15 residues. The germline gives CDR1 SGHTA, CDR2 FQGNSA. V was clipped by 5 bases and J by 5 bases; unmatched bases: 6. As DNA, the CDR3 is TGTGCCAGCAGCCCAGACAGGGGGAGGAATGAAAAACTGTTTTTT. Amino acids: CASSPDRGRNEKLFF.

The chain is built from TRBV7-8 and TRBJ2-5; tentatively, D is TRBD2 (6 bases). This CDR3 is 14 amino acids long. Germline V gene data show CDR1 as SGHVS and CDR2 as FQNEAQ. V lost 5 bases to trimming and J lost 1 base, with 11 bases between them. The CDR3 loop is CASSQGLRQETQYF. The CDR3 DNA reads as TGTGCCAGCAGCCAGGGACTCCGCCAAGAGACCCAGTACTTC.

V gene TRBV9 combines with J gene TRBJ2-1, with D unclear. V lost 2 bases to trimming and J lost 8 bases, with 5 bases between them. Germline CDR1 SGDLS, CDR2 YYNGEE. The CDR3 runs to 11 residues. In nucleotides, the CDR3 is TGTGCCAGCAGCGTGGCCGATGAGCAGTTCTTC. As protein: CASSVADEQFF. Using reference TRBV9 and TRBJ2-1 for the parts outside the CDR3, the full variable domain is DSGVTQTPKHLITATGQRVTLRCSPRSGDLSVYWYQQSLDQGLQFLIQYYNGEERAKGNILERFSAQQFPDLHSELNLSSLELGDSALYFCASSVADEQFFGPGTRLTVL.

The chain combines TRBV7-3 with TRBJ2-2, with 10 positions matching TRBD2. Looked up from germline, CDR1 is SGHTA and CDR2 is FQGTGA. CDR3 size: 15 residues. The V and J ends lost 5 bases and 5 bases, in that order; junction bases with no gene match: 5. CDR3 region: CASSTSSGGTGELFF. Written as DNA, the CDR3 is TGTGCCAGCAGCACTTCTAGCGGGGGAACCGGGGAGCTGTTTTTT.

This clone was seen only once. The rearrangement joins TRBV18 to TRBJ1-6; no firm D call. Germline assignment: CDR1 KGHSH and CDR2 LQKENI. The CDR3 is 16 amino acids. Between the trimmed V and J ends, which lost 3 bases and 6 bases, there was a span of 15 bases. As DNA, the CDR3 is TGTGCCAGCTCACCGGCTGGAGCGGCTCCTAATTCACCCCTCCACTTT. This sequence encodes CASSPAGAAPNSPLHF. Variable domain in full (rest from reference TRBV18 and TRBJ1-6): NAGVMQNPRHLVRRRGQEARLRCSPMKGHSHVYWYRQLPEEGLKFMVYLQKENIIDESGMPKERFSAEFPKEGPSILRIQQVVRGDSAAYFCASSPAGAAPNSPLHFGNGTRLTVT.

The chain recombines TRBV7-3 with TRBJ2-3; TRBD2 agrees at 13 bases. Germline lookup yields CDR1 SGHTA and CDR2 FQGTGA. Germline trimming cut 7 bases from V and 7 bases from J; bases unmatched to any gene: 8. CDR3 length: 15 residues. The CDR3 bases are TGTGCCAGCAAGCTAACTAGCGGGGGGGAATATACGCAGTATTTT. Its protein product is CASKLTSGGEYTQYF.

The V and J genes are TRBV7-9 and TRBJ1-1; D is possibly TRBD1 (6 bases). The germline V gene encodes CDR1 SEHNR and CDR2 FQNEAQ (reference sequence). V was shortened by 7 bases and J by 10 bases, with 25 bases between the two germline ends. This CDR3 spans 15 amino acids. The CDR3 here is CASTTRGGRPDRAFF. The CDR3 nucleotides are TGTGCCAGCACGACTCGGGGGGGGCGCCCAGATCGAGCTTTCTTT.

The chain uses TRBV2 and TRBJ1-6; TRBD1 aligns across 10 bases. Per germline, CDR1 SNHLY and CDR2 FYNNEI. CDR3 length: 16 residues. The J segment lost 2 bases and the V segment lost 6 bases, leaving 4 bases of the junction unmatched. CDR3 in DNA: TGTGCCAGCAGCGGACAGGGGGGGGCCTATAATTCACCCCTCCACTTT. This codes for CASSGQGGAYNSPLHF.

This clone was picked up a small number of times. The chain joins TRBV9 to TRBJ2-3, with D maybe TRBD1 (6 bases). The CDR3 runs to 15 residues. From germline, CDR1 is SGDLS and CDR2 YYNGEE. V lost 0 bases to trimming and J lost 2 bases, with 10 bases between them. For the CDR3, the DNA is TGTGCCAGCAGCGTAGCTACAGGGATCACAGATACGCAGTATTTT. Translation gives CASSVATGITDTQYF.

The gene calls are TRBV25-1 and TRBJ1-1; 9 positions agree with TRBD1. The CDR3 is 14 amino acids. V lost 3 bases and J lost 5; bases outside the gene matches: 4. The germline CDR1 and CDR2 sequences are MGHDK and SYGVNS. Here the CDR3 DNA reads TGTGCCAGCAGTGAGACAGGGGGGGCGACTGAAGCTTTCTTT. This sequence encodes CASSETGGATEAFF. The entire variable domain, with the rest obtained from reference TRBV25-1 and TRBJ1-1, is as follows: EADIYQTPRYLVIGTGKKITLECSQTMGHDKMYWYQQDPGMELHLIHYSYGVNSTEKGDLSSESTVSRIRTEHFPLTLESARPSHTSQYLCASSETGGATEAFFGQGTRLTVV.

This clone was recorded only once. V usage is TRBV10-3 and J usage is TRBJ1-2; a weak D match, TRBD1 (6 bases). CDR3 size: 17 residues. Germline V gives CDR1 ENHRY, CDR2 SYGVKD. Between the trimmed V and J ends, which lost 5 bases and 0 bases, there was a span of 19 bases. In DNA, the CDR3 is TGTGCCATCAGTTCCACCCTTGAACAGGGCGCTAACTATGGCTACACCTTC. It encodes CAISSTLEQGANYGYTF.

The chain recombines TRBV10-2 with TRBJ2-1, with TRBD2 identical over 12 bases. The V gene's germline CDR1 is WSHSY and CDR2 SAAADI. The V segment lost 8 bases and the J segment 0 bases; nucleotides outside the gene matches: 2. This CDR3 has 15 amino acids. CDR3 nucleotides: TGCGCCAGCTGGACTAGCGGGGTCTCCTACAATGAGCAGTTCTTC. It translates to CASWTSGVSYNEQFF.

This clone was seen more than once but under ten times. The V call is TRBV19, the J call TRBJ1-1, with D tentatively TRBD1 (6 bases). The CDR3 totals 15 residues. V was trimmed by 6 bases and J by 5 bases, leaving 19 bases between them. Germline CDR1 LNHDA, CDR2 SQIVND (reference sequence). CDR3 in amino acids: CASRLSGGPGTEAFF. CDR3 DNA sequence: TGTGCCAGTAGACTATCGGGGGGGCCGGGGACTGAAGCTTTCTTT.

By proportion, this clone is medium-sized. In DNA, the CDR3 is TGCGCCAGCAGCACAGAGGGAGATCAGCCCCAGCATTTT. Amino acid sequence: CASSTEGDQPQHF. The rearrangement uses TRBV5-1 and TRBJ1-5; D not certain. From germline, CDR1 is SGHRS and CDR2 YFSETQ. The CDR3 loop spans 13 amino acids. V gave up 4 bases and J gave up 5 bases, with 10 bases separating them.

The CDR3 DNA reads as TGTGCCAGCAGTTCAATGGGGGCGACTAACTATGGCTACACCTTC. Its protein is CASSSMGATNYGYTF. The chain joins TRBV27 to TRBJ1-2; the D gene is possibly TRBD1 (6 bases). Per the germline V gene, CDR1 is MNHEY and CDR2 is SMNVEV (reference sequence). The V and J ends lost 4 bases and 0 bases respectively, with 12 bases between them. The CDR3 has 15 residues.

The J gene is TRBJ1-4, the V gene TRBV25-1; 7 bases line up with TRBD1. Germline loops: CDR1 MGHDK, CDR2 SYGVNS. The CDR3 extends over 15 amino acids. V shed 5 bases, J shed 8 bases, and the junction held 11 bases outside the gene matches. The CDR3 sequence is CASSSSQGLGEKLFF. CDR3 DNA sequence: TGTGCCAGCAGTTCTTCACAGGGGTTAGGGGAAAAACTGTTTTTT.

The chain links TRBV9 to TRBJ2-7, with 7 bases fitting TRBD1. This CDR3 is built from 13 residues. Germline V lookup: CDR1 SGDLS, CDR2 YYNGEE. J gave up 4 bases and V 3 bases, and 4 bases lay outside the gene matches. The CDR3 nucleotides are TGTGCCAGCAGCGCAGGGGGTGCGTACGAGCAGTACTTC. This sequence encodes CASSAGGAYEQYF.

This chain uses TRBV7-6 with TRBJ2-1; 14 positions agree with TRBD2. The J segment lost 10 bases and the V segment lost 5 bases, leaving 7 bases of the junction unmatched. CDR1 and CDR2 from the germline V gene are SGHVS and FNYEAQ. This CDR3 contains 15 residues. The CDR3 DNA follows: TGTGCCAGCAGCAAGACTAGCGGGGGGGCTCAGGAGCAGTTCTTC. It specifies CASSKTSGGAQEQFF.

The genes are TRBV5-1 and TRBJ1-2; the D is unclear. V was trimmed by 0 bases and J by 4 bases, leaving 10 bases between them. CDR3 length equals 14 residues. Germline assignment: CDR1 SGHRS and CDR2 YFSETQ. DNA for the CDR3: TGCGCCAGCAGCTTGGGAGGTCCCCGCTATGGCTACACCTTC. Translated, it gives CASSLGGPRYGYTF.